Below, 26 T cell receptor beta chains from the same sample are listed, as sequenced in a study of identical twins. MiXCR was run by TCRdb on the 5' RACE reads, yielding one entry per CDR3 protein. The repertoire has around 490,000 distinct CDR3 sequences, around 15% of them found once; the top ten carry about 1%. The data also belong to a second study, concerning yellow fever vaccine responses in identical twins.

The sample comprised CD4+ T cells sorted from blood. These TCRs come from a woman aged 18-29 years in good health.

This clonotype was counted ten times or more. The V and J genes are TRBV5-1 and TRBJ1-1; D is uncertain. Per germline, CDR1 SGHRS and CDR2 YFSETQ. V gave up 2 bases and J gave up 1 base, with 6 bases separating them. This CDR3 has 13 amino acids. Here the CDR3 reads CASSLISNTEAFF. CDR3 sequence (DNA): TGCGCCAGCAGCTTAATATCGAACACTGAAGCTTTCTTT.

This clonotype was counted ten times or more. The J gene is TRBJ1-6, the V gene TRBV20-1, with D tentatively TRBD1 (5 bases). Trimming cost V 6 bases and J 7 bases, with 19 bases left between them. This CDR3 is built from 15 residues. Germline CDR1 and CDR2: DFQATT and SNEGSKA (reference sequence). The CDR3 is CSAQNGGVENSPLHF. The CDR3 DNA follows: TGCAGTGCCCAAAATGGAGGGGTAGAGAATTCACCCCTCCACTTT.

The chain employs TRBV27 and TRBJ2-1; 7 nucleotides align to TRBD1. The CDR3 runs to 17 residues. V lost 0 bases and J lost 3; bases outside the gene matches: 8. The germline CDR1 and CDR2 sequences are MNHEY and SMNVEV (reference sequence). The CDR3 DNA sequence: TGTGCCAGCAGTTTATCCCCGACAGGGAAGAACTACAATGAGCAGTTCTTC. Residues: CASSLSPTGKNYNEQFF.

This clonotype was seen more than once but under ten times. The chain links TRBV7-2 to TRBJ1-1; a weak D match, TRBD1 (5 bases). The germline V and J ends were trimmed by 5 bases and 1 base, with 11 bases remaining between them. The CDR3 has 14 amino acids. The germline gives CDR1 SGHTA, CDR2 FQGNSA. DNA of the CDR3: TGTGCCAGCAGCGCGGACACGAGGAACACTGAAGCTTTCTTT. This sequence encodes CASSADTRNTEAFF.

The chain employs TRBV20-1 and TRBJ2-2, with 11 bases matching TRBD2. The CDR3 sequence is 14 residues long. V lost 3 bases, J lost 6 bases, and 3 bases stayed unmatched. Per the germline V gene, CDR1 is DFQATT and CDR2 is SNEGSKA (reference sequence). The CDR3 sequence: CSARTSGKAGELFF. The CDR3 DNA follows: TGCAGTGCTAGGACTAGCGGGAAGGCCGGGGAGCTGTTTTTT.

This clonotype was counted between two and nine times. The chain recombines TRBV7-9 with TRBJ2-7; unclear D gene. Germline CDR1 is SEHNR and CDR2 is FQNEAQ (reference sequence). With 2 bases removed from V and 5 bases from J, the gap between germline ends came to 10 bases. The CDR3 covers 13 residues. The CDR3 nucleotides read TGTGCCAGCAGCTTATCCCCAAAGGACGAGCAGTACTTC. It is translated as CASSLSPKDEQYF.

This clonotype turned up a few times. The chain combines TRBV6-5 with TRBJ2-7, with 9 positions matching TRBD1. The CDR3 runs to 14 residues. J lost 3 bases, V lost 7 bases, and 7 bases had no gene match. CDR1 MNHEY and CDR2 SVGAGI come from the germline V gene. CDR3 DNA sequence: TGTGCCAGCACTTTCGGGACAGGGAACTACGAGCAGTACTTC. This codes for CASTFGTGNYEQYF.

This clonotype has a handful of counts. This chain joins TRBV2 and TRBJ2-1, with 10 bases identical to TRBD1. Germline CDR1 reads SNHLY; CDR2 reads FYNNEI. This CDR3 has 15 amino acids. With 10 bases clipped from V and 3 bases from J, the junction kept 9 bases outside the gene matches. CDR3 in DNA: TGTGCCATTACGACCGGGACAGGGGACTACAATGAGCAGTTCTTC. This sequence encodes CAITTGTGDYNEQFF.

This clonotype was recorded a few times. This chain connects TRBV7-9 to TRBJ2-1; a possible D gene is TRBD1 (5 bases). There are 14 residues in the CDR3. Trimming cost V 1 base and J 5 bases, with 9 bases left between them. CDR1 SEHNR and CDR2 FQNEAQ come from the germline V gene (reference sequence). The CDR3 nucleotides are TGTGCCAGCAGCTTAGAAGCCAGGGACAATGAGCAGTTCTTC. Its protein product is CASSLEARDNEQFF.

This clonotype was observed a few times. The chain has TRBV24-1 and TRBJ2-3, with D uncertain. Trimming pared 8 bases from V and 2 bases from J, leaving 16 bases between. The CDR3 contains 15 residues. Germline-derived CDR1 and CDR2 are KGHDR and SFDVKD. CDR3 loop: CATTPEELNTDTQYF. The DNA for the CDR3 is TGTGCCACCACCCCAGAGGAACTGAACACAGATACGCAGTATTTT.

This clonotype was counted between two and nine times. A junction end diverges from the germline sequence, so it may reflect a read error. This sequence joins TRBV3-1 and TRBJ2-2; 7 nucleotides align to TRBD1. The CDR3 length is 14 residues. Germline V gene data show CDR1 as LGHDT and CDR2 as YNNKEL (reference sequence). CDR3 coding DNA: TGTGCCAGCAGCGCGACAGGGAACGCCGGGGAGCTGTTTTTT. It yields the protein CASSATGNAGELFF.

This chain joins TRBV20-1 and TRBJ2-7; D may be TRBD1 (7 bases). The ends were cut back, 0 bases at V and 4 bases at J, with 13 bases in the middle. This CDR3 spans 14 amino acids. The germline V gene encodes CDR1 DFQATT and CDR2 SNEGSKA (reference sequence). CDR3 DNA sequence: TGCAGTGCTAGAGAGGCAGGGGGAGGATACGAGCAGTACTTC. Translating gives CSAREAGGGYEQYF.

This rearrangement joins TRBV10-3 to TRBJ2-6; D ambiguous. V lost 7 bases and J 2 bases, leaving 12 bases between the germline ends. The CDR3 totals 15 residues. From germline, CDR1 is ENHRY and CDR2 SYGVKD. CDR3 DNA: TGTGCCATCACCCCCGAAGGTGCTGGGGCCAACGTCCTGACTTTC. The encoded protein is CAITPEGAGANVLTF.

The chain is built from TRBV12-3 or TRBV12-4 and TRBJ2-3; TRBD2 matches 12 bases. This CDR3 contains 16 residues. V lost 2 bases and J lost 4; bases outside the gene matches: 4. CDR3 DNA: TGTGCCAGCAGTTTAAATCTAGCGGGAGGGCCAGATACGCAGTATTTT. Protein: CASSLNLAGGPDTQYF.

This clonotype was counted between two and nine times. The rearrangement links TRBV14 to TRBJ2-7; D is unresolved. The CDR3 has 11 residues. Trimming took off 3 bases at V and 5 bases at J, with 5 bases between the two ends. The germline V gene has CDR1 SGHDN and CDR2 FVKESK. CDR3 nucleotides: TGTGCCAGCAGCCATTCTAACGAGCAGTACTTC. Translating it yields CASSHSNEQYF.

This clonotype was found a few times. J is TRBJ2-1 and V is TRBV7-6, with D possibly being TRBD1 (6 bases). V lost 1 base and J lost 5, with 9 bases in between. The CDR3 contains 14 residues. Germline lookup yields CDR1 SGHVS and CDR2 FNYEAQ. The CDR3 sequence is CASSLVGHHNEQFF. Written as DNA, the CDR3 is TGTGCCAGCAGCTTAGTGGGACACCACAATGAGCAGTTCTTC.

The table lists this clonotype with many counts. The rearrangement joins TRBV5-1 to TRBJ2-1, with D possibly called TRBD1 or TRBD2 (5 bases each). Trimming removed 4 bases at V and 9 bases at J, with 14 bases between. The germline V gene encodes CDR1 SGHRS and CDR2 YFSETQ. The CDR3 is 13 amino acids. CDR3 residues: CASSPDGAGEQFF. Here the CDR3 DNA reads TGCGCCAGCAGCCCGGACGGGGCCGGTGAGCAGTTCTTC.

This clonotype was detected ten times or more. This chain joins TRBV5-6 and TRBJ2-3, with TRBD2 matching over 8 bases. The V segment lost 4 bases and the J segment 4 bases; nucleotides outside the gene matches: 8. Per the germline V gene, CDR1 is SGHDT and CDR2 is YYEEEE. The CDR3 is 15 amino acids. CDR3 DNA: TGTGCCAGCAGCCTGTTAGCGGGAAGGGCAGATACGCAGTATTTT. Protein sequence: CASSLLAGRADTQYF.

In this sample, this clonotype turned up many times. The CDR3 sequence is CASSPYMAIQYF. The DNA for the CDR3 is TGTGCCAGCAGTCCGTATATGGCCATTCAGTACTTC. The V gene is TRBV12-3 or TRBV12-4, the J gene TRBJ2-4; D is uncertain. Trimming removed 5 bases at V and 9 bases at J, with 11 bases between. This CDR3 comprises 12 residues.

This clonotype was counted only a few times. The chain has TRBV10-3 and TRBJ2-3, with 7 bases aligning to TRBD2. The germline CDR1 and CDR2 sequences are ENHRY and SYGVKD. There are 14 residues in the CDR3. V shed 1 base and J 3 bases; nucleotides not matched to a gene: 1. For the CDR3, the DNA is TGTGCCATCAGTGAGTGGGGAGGGACAGATACGCAGTATTTT. This encodes CAISEWGGTDTQYF.

This chain connects TRBV5-6 to TRBJ2-3; 14 bases line up with TRBD2. Germline CDR1 reads SGHDT; CDR2 reads YYEEEE. J gave up 3 bases and V 4 bases, and 16 bases lay outside the gene matches. The CDR3 covers 20 residues. The CDR3 DNA reads TGTGCCAGCAGCCTCCCCCGTTGGACTAGCGGGAGGAGCGGGACAGATACGCAGTATTTT. Residues: CASSLPRWTSGRSGTDTQYF.

This chain links TRBV7-2 with TRBJ2-3; 9 nucleotides agree with TRBD2. The germline gives CDR1 SGHTA, CDR2 FQGNSA. Trimming took 2 bases from V and 1 from J; bases not matched to a gene: 7. CDR3 length equals 17 residues. The CDR3 DNA reads as TGTGCCAGCAGCTTAAGGGCTTCTAGCGGGGGCACAGATACGCAGTATTTT. Its translation: CASSLRASSGGTDTQYF.

This clonotype has just a few counts. The rearrangement links TRBV6-5 to TRBJ2-3; 13 bases are shared with TRBD2. This CDR3 contains 17 residues. Germline loops: CDR1 MNHEY, CDR2 SVGAGI. V lost 2 bases and J lost 5; bases outside the gene matches: 7. The CDR3 DNA reads TGTGCCAGCAGTTACCGAACTAGCGGGAGGGCAATAGATACGCAGTATTTT. Its protein product is CASSYRTSGRAIDTQYF.

V is TRBV3-1 and J is TRBJ1-1; 7 nucleotides agree with TRBD1. The junction had 8 bases not matched to a gene; V was cut back by 1 base and J by 0 bases. Germline V gene lookup returns CDR1 LGHDT and CDR2 YNNKEL (reference sequence). This CDR3 region has 17 residues. CDR3 loop: CASSQAGGLGMNTEAFF. The CDR3, as DNA: TGTGCCAGCAGCCAAGCAGGGGGGCTTGGGATGAACACTGAAGCTTTCTTT. Supplemented by reference TRBV3-1 and TRBJ1-1, the full variable domain reads DTAVSQTPKYLVTQMGNDKSIKCEQNLGHDTMYWYKQDSKKFLKIMFSYNNKELIINETVPNRFSPKSPDKAHLNLHINSLELGDSAVYFCASSQAGGLGMNTEAFFGQGTRLTVV.

The V and J genes are TRBV29-1 and TRBJ1-2; D perhaps matches TRBD1 (5 bases). V was shortened by 7 bases and J by 3 bases, with 12 bases between the two germline ends. The CDR3 length is 12 residues. Germline V gives CDR1 SQVTM, CDR2 ANQGSEA. The chain's CDR3 is CSGRTGDYGYTF. The CDR3 coding sequence is TGCAGCGGCCGAACGGGGGACTATGGCTACACCTTC. The whole variable domain, filled in from reference TRBV29-1 and TRBJ1-2, reads SAVISQKPSRDICQRGTSLTIQCQVDSQVTMMFWYRQQPGQSLTLIATANQGSEATYESGFVIDKFPISRPNLTFSTLTVSNMSPEDSSIYLCSGRTGDYGYTFGSGTRLTVV.

This chain links TRBV19 with TRBJ2-7; 7 nucleotides agree with TRBD2. The junction had 14 bases not matched to a gene; V was cut back by 5 bases and J by 7 bases. The length of the CDR3 is 15 residues. Germline V gene lookup returns CDR1 LNHDA and CDR2 SQIVND (reference sequence). In nucleotides, the CDR3 is TGTGCCAGTAGTCTTTCGGGAGGTGACGGCCTAGAGCAGTACTTC. It codes for CASSLSGGDGLEQYF.